Below, 24 T cell receptor beta chains from the same sample are listed, as sequenced in a study of CD8 T cells in ankylosing spondylitis. TCRdb itself ran the 5' RACE reads through MiXCR, one entry per CDR3 protein. The table shows around 130,000 distinct CDR3 sequences, with approximately 13% occurring only once. The sample comprised blood, either unsorted or a sorted T cell fraction (not recorded which). All receptors derive from a female donor with ankylosing spondylitis or in good health (not recorded which).

This clonotype was recorded many times. The rearrangement joins TRBV5-1 to TRBJ2-3; D ambiguous. V was clipped by 0 bases and J by 0 bases, with 11 bases between them. This CDR3 region has 16 residues. Per the germline V gene, CDR1 is SGHRS and CDR2 is YFSETQ. CDR3 sequence reads: CASSLASHPSTDTQYF. CDR3 nucleotides: TGCGCCAGCAGCTTGGCGTCCCACCCAAGCACAGATACGCAGTATTTT.

The CDR3 region is CASSVRGHWNEQFF. CDR3 bases: TGTGCCAGCAGTGTAAGGGGTCACTGGAATGAGCAGTTCTTC. V is TRBV12-3 or TRBV12-4 and J is TRBJ2-1, with D perhaps TRBD1 (5 bases). The length of the CDR3 is 14 residues. The V and J ends lost 5 bases and 7 bases respectively, with 15 bases between them.

This clonotype was counted only a few times. V usage is TRBV10-2 and J usage is TRBJ2-3; D is undetermined. CDR3 length: 12 amino acids. Trimming cost V 0 bases and J 5 bases, with 3 bases left between them. Germline values: CDR1 WSHSY, CDR2 SAAADI. This CDR3 is CASSESRDTQYF. The DNA for the CDR3 is TGCGCCAGCAGTGAGTCCAGAGATACGCAGTATTTT.

The V and J genes are TRBV12-3 or TRBV12-4 and TRBJ2-1, with D possibly being TRBD1 (5 bases). The CDR3 sequence is 15 residues long. The ends were cut back, 5 bases at V and 1 base at J, with 12 bases in the middle. The CDR3 region has the DNA TGTGCCAGCAGTCCAGGGTCTAGGTCCTACAATGAGCAGTTCTTC. Amino acid sequence: CASSPGSRSYNEQFF.

Many counts were recorded for this clonotype. The chain uses TRBV20-1 and TRBJ1-4; 7 nucleotides align to TRBD1. The CDR3 is 13 residues long. After removal of 5 bases from V and 4 bases from J, the junction contained 4 bases not matched to a gene. The germline V gene encodes CDR1 DFQATT and CDR2 SNEGSKA (reference sequence). The CDR3 loop reads CSARDRHNEKLFF. CDR3 bases: TGCAGTGCTCGGGACAGACATAATGAAAAACTGTTTTTT.

The table lists this clonotype with many counts. V gene TRBV20-1 combines with J gene TRBJ2-7; maybe TRBD1 (6 bases). Trimming shortened V by 6 bases and J by 4 bases, and 13 bases separated the two germline ends. Germline CDR1 is DFQATT and CDR2 is SNEGSKA (reference sequence). The CDR3 has 12 amino acids. The CDR3 DNA sequence: TGCAGTGCCCCTAAACAGGGATACGAGCAGTACTTC. Translating gives CSAPKQGYEQYF.

V usage is TRBV11-2 and J usage is TRBJ2-3, with TRBD2 identical over 10 bases. The CDR3 is 16 residues long. J was trimmed by 1 base and V by 3 bases; bases with no gene match: 4. Germline CDR1 is SGHAT and CDR2 is FQNNGV. CDR3 residues: CASSFVLAGGTDTQYF. In DNA, the CDR3 is TGTGCCAGCAGCTTCGTTCTAGCGGGGGGCACAGATACGCAGTATTTT. The full variable domain, completed using reference TRBV11-2 and TRBJ2-3, is EAGVAQSPRYKIIEKRQSVAFWCNPISGHATLYWYQQILGQGPKLLIQFQNNGVVDDSQLPKDRFSAERLKGVDSTLKIQPAKLEDSAVYLCASSFVLAGGTDTQYFGPGTRLTVL.

About this clonotype: Relative to the germline gene, one junction end is altered; a read error may explain this. The rearrangement joins TRBV20-1 to TRBJ1-1; 7 bases fit TRBD1. Germline assignment: CDR1 DFQATT and CDR2 SNEGSKA (reference sequence). CDR3 length: 10 residues. The CDR3 loop is CGARGQRAFF. CDR3 bases: TGCGGTGCTAGGGGGCAGCGAGCTTTCTTT.

This clonotype was seen many times. V and J are TRBV5-1 and TRBJ1-1; D gene unclear. This CDR3 region has 14 residues. V was cut by 0 bases and J by 1 base, with 7 bases left in between. Per the germline V gene, CDR1 is SGHRS and CDR2 is YFSETQ. The CDR3 bases are TGCGCCAGCAGCTTGGCACAGACGAACACTGAAGCTTTCTTT. It codes for CASSLAQTNTEAFF.

This clonotype was counted ten times or more. The chain links TRBV5-1 to TRBJ2-5; possibly TRBD1 for D (5 bases). Trimming left V 0 bases short and J 5 bases short, with 17 bases between. The CDR3 is 16 residues long. CDR1 is SGHRS, CDR2 YFSETQ, per germline. The CDR3 region has the DNA TGCGCCAGCAGCTTGGAGGGCTCCCGGACAACGGAGACCCAGTACTTC. Its translation: CASSLEGSRTTETQYF.

At least ten counts were recorded for this clonotype. The chain is built from TRBV20-1 and TRBJ1-5, with D tentatively TRBD1 (5 bases). CDR1 DFQATT and CDR2 SNEGSKA come from the germline V gene (reference sequence). Trimming left V 3 bases short and J 3 bases short, with 9 bases between. This CDR3 has 13 amino acids. In nucleotides, the CDR3 is TGCAGTGCTAGGGCGGGGACCAATCAGCCCCAGCATTTT. This gives the protein CSARAGTNQPQHF.

This clonotype was detected ten times or more. This CDR3 reads CAISESIANHEQFF. The CDR3 nucleotides read TGTGCCATCAGTGAGTCTATAGCTAACCATGAGCAGTTCTTC. The chain joins TRBV10-3 to TRBJ2-1; no definite D call. The CDR3 spans 14 residues. The V gene lost 0 bases and the J gene lost 8 bases, with 11 bases spanning the gap. Germline V lookup: CDR1 ENHRY, CDR2 SYGVKD.

A remark on this clonotype: Possible read error: a much larger clone is one base away. The rearrangement joins TRBV10-3 to TRBJ2-3; tentatively, D is TRBD1 (5 bases). The CDR3 consists of 14 residues. The germline V gene has CDR1 ENHRY and CDR2 SYGVKD. The CDR3 DNA follows: TGTGCCGTCAGTTCGTTGACAGACACAGATACGCAGTATTTT. Translation: CAVSSLTDTDTQYF.

In this sample, this clonotype turned up a few times. This chain connects TRBV7-9 to TRBJ1-4; D remains ambiguous. This CDR3 has 15 amino acids. The V end was cut by 7 bases, the J end by 5 bases, with 17 bases between. The germline CDR1 and CDR2 sequences are SEHNR and FQNEAQ (reference sequence). The CDR3 DNA is TGTGCCAGCAATGTGCCCCCAGGCGGGAATGAAAAACTGTTTTTT. This gives the protein CASNVPPGGNEKLFF.

At least ten counts were recorded for this clonotype. The CDR3 DNA sequence: TGCGCCAGCAGCTTGCCCATGCAAGCAGGGACGATGAACACTGAAGCTTTCTTT. Protein sequence: CASSLPMQAGTMNTEAFF. The J gene is TRBJ1-1, the V gene TRBV5-1; D perhaps matches TRBD1 (5 bases). Between the trimmed V and J ends, which lost 1 base and 0 bases, there was a span of 19 bases. The CDR3 runs to 18 residues. Germline V gene sequence: CDR1 SGHRS, CDR2 YFSETQ.

V is TRBV5-1 and J is TRBJ2-7; D is perhaps TRBD1 or TRBD2 (5 bases each). Trimming stripped 5 bases from V and 2 bases from J, with 20 bases between. Germline lookup yields CDR1 SGHRS and CDR2 YFSETQ. The CDR3 loop spans 16 amino acids. This chain's CDR3 is CASRFGWGMAPYEQYF. The CDR3 DNA follows: TGCGCCAGCAGATTTGGCTGGGGGATGGCCCCCTACGAGCAGTACTTC.

This clonotype was detected many times. The chain has TRBV7-3 and TRBJ2-3, with a possible D match to TRBD2 (6 bases). Germline V CDR1 and CDR2: SGHTA, FQGTGA. This CDR3 is built from 13 residues. V lost 5 bases and J 5 bases, leaving 11 bases between the germline ends. The CDR3 DNA is TGTGCCAGCAGCACGGGGGTTCGAGATACGCAGTATTTT. Its translation: CASSTGVRDTQYF.

This clonotype was detected ten times or more. The rearrangement links TRBV29-1 to TRBJ2-3, with 13 bases fitting TRBD2. With 1 base clipped from V and 2 bases from J, the junction kept 3 bases outside the gene matches. The CDR3 has 16 amino acids. The germline gives CDR1 SQVTM, CDR2 ANQGSEA. The CDR3, as DNA: TGCAGCGTTGAAGGGGGACTAGCGGGACCCACAGATACGCAGTATTTT. This gives the protein CSVEGGLAGPTDTQYF.

This clonotype has only a few counts. V gene TRBV20-1 combines with J gene TRBJ2-7; TRBD2 aligns across 13 bases. CDR3 length: 15 amino acids. Germline values: CDR1 DFQATT, CDR2 SNEGSKA (reference sequence). V lost 5 bases to trimming and J lost 3 bases; unmatched junction nucleotides: 7. CDR3 DNA sequence: TGCAGTGCTTTGACGACTAGCGGGGGGTTCTACGAGCAGTACTTC. Translation gives CSALTTSGGFYEQYF.

The rearrangement joins TRBV6-1 to TRBJ2-7, with TRBD2 matching over 8 bases. Germline V gene lookup returns CDR1 MNHNS and CDR2 SASEGT. Losses at the gene ends were 1 base for V and 2 bases for J; bases not matched to a gene: 13. The CDR3 has 18 residues. The CDR3 is CASSEEDSGAIRPYEQYF. In DNA form, the CDR3 reads TGTGCCAGCAGTGAAGAGGATAGCGGGGCAATACGCCCCTACGAGCAGTACTTC.

This clonotype was counted at least ten times. The chain carries TRBV6-5 and TRBJ2-7; the match to TRBD2 covers 8 bases. The CDR3 has 13 amino acids. Germline CDR1 reads MNHEY; CDR2 reads SVGAGI. With 5 bases clipped from V and 2 bases from J, the junction kept 2 bases outside the gene matches. CDR3 sequence (DNA): TGTGCCAGCAGTGTACTAGCGGCCTACGAGCAGTACTTC. This gives the protein CASSVLAAYEQYF.

The chain uses TRBV12-3 or TRBV12-4 and TRBJ2-7; 9 nucleotides match TRBD2. The V gene end was trimmed by 5 bases and the J gene end by 6 bases; junction bases not matched to a gene: 11. The CDR3 has 15 residues. The CDR3: CASSQQGLAVSEQYF. The CDR3 nucleotides are TGTGCCAGCAGTCAACAGGGACTAGCCGTTTCCGAGCAGTACTTC.

In its sample, this clonotype was seen once. The conserved phenylalanine or tryptophan normally closing the CDR3 is absent here, so this likely arose from a read error. The chain recombines TRBV20-1 with TRBJ2-1; D unresolved. CDR3 size: 11 residues. Trimming cost V 3 bases and J 7 bases, with 7 bases left between them. The germline CDR1 and CDR2 sequences are DFQATT and SNEGSKA (reference sequence). This chain's CDR3 is CSASYLNEQFL. The DNA for the CDR3 is TGCAGTGCTAGCTATCTGAATGAGCAGTTCTTG.

The chain links TRBV3-1 to TRBJ2-3; 10 bases line up with TRBD2. Per the germline V gene, CDR1 is LGHDT and CDR2 is YNNKEL (reference sequence). The CDR3 sequence is 15 residues long. V gave up 6 bases and J gave up 6 bases; unmatched junction bases: 9. CDR3 sequence (DNA): TGTGCCAGCAGGAAAAGCGGGGGGGCGATCGATACGCAGTATTTT. Translated: CASRKSGGAIDTQYF.